This T cell receptor (beta chain) was found in a study of PD-L1 blockade in urothelial cancer. CDR3 size: 16 residues. Trimming removed 0 bases from V and 4 bases from J; junction bases left unmatched: 8. CDR1 and CDR2 from the germline V gene are SGHRS and YFSETQ. Sequencing used immunoSEQ multiplex PCR; TCRdb keeps in-frame clones, though not all of them. The table has around 66,000 clones, around nine tenths seen once; the top ten hold roughly 12%. As for time point: peripheral blood 6 weeks after treatment start. The patients' disease, urothelial carcinoma, was locally advanced or metastatic. Patient sample counts ranged from 1 to 8, pretreatment and on-treatment.

The V gene is TRBV5-1, the J gene TRBJ2-7, with 9 bases fitting TRBD2. The receptor's source is a man aged 55-75 years with urothelial cancer. The starting material was PBMCs, obtained around atezolizumab (anti-PD-L1) treatment. CDR3 coding DNA: TGCGCCAGCAGCTTGGGCCGGGGTAGCGGGAGTTACGAGCAGTACTTC. Protein product: CASSLGRGSGSYEQYF.